These 14 T cell receptor beta chains originate from one sample sequenced in a study of identical twins. TCRdb redid the calling of the 5' RACE reads with MiXCR, one entry per CDR3 protein. The sample shows about 210,000 distinct CDR3 sequences, approximately 9% of them seen only once. Sequencing used memory (CD45RO+) T cells sorted from blood. Receptors were obtained from a woman between 18 and 30 years old in good health.

This clonotype was picked up a small number of times. The rearrangement joins TRBV6-5 to TRBJ2-1; 7 positions agree with TRBD2. CDR3 length: 19 amino acids. Germline V lookup: CDR1 MNHEY, CDR2 SVGAGI. V lost 2 bases and J lost 1; bases outside the gene matches: 14. CDR3 region: CASSYGLSLAGPSYNEQFF. CDR3 DNA sequence: TGTGCCAGCAGTTACGGTCTTTCCTTAGCGGGCCCATCCTACAATGAGCAGTTCTTC.

This clonotype was seen only a few times. The chain joins TRBV20-1 to TRBJ2-2; D might be TRBD2 (5 bases). V lost 6 bases and J 4 bases, leaving 18 bases between the germline ends. CDR3 length: 15 residues. CDR1 is DFQATT and CDR2 is SNEGSKA in the germline V gene (reference sequence). The CDR3 DNA reads as TGCAGTGCCACCCTCCCCGGGGTGGGCACCGGGGAGCTGTTTTTT. Translating gives CSATLPGVGTGELFF.

There are many counts of this clonotype. The chain uses TRBV6-5 and TRBJ2-3; 7 bases fit TRBD1. Trimming at V came to 0 bases and at J to 5 bases, leaving 8 bases not matched to a gene. The V gene's germline CDR1 is MNHEY and CDR2 SVGAGI. CDR3 size: 16 residues. Written as DNA, the CDR3 is TGTGCCAGCAGTTACTCGGCAGGGGGAGACGGAGATACGCAGTATTTT. Translated, it gives CASSYSAGGDGDTQYF.

Many counts were recorded for this clonotype. This chain links TRBV20-1 with TRBJ1-2; D unclear. Trimming cost V 3 bases and J 0 bases, with 17 bases left between them. The CDR3 sequence is 16 residues long. Per germline, CDR1 DFQATT and CDR2 SNEGSKA (reference sequence). The CDR3 loop reads CSASGWAGESNYGYTF. Here the CDR3 DNA reads TGCAGTGCTAGTGGCTGGGCTGGCGAATCTAACTATGGCTACACCTTC.

This chain uses TRBV27 with TRBJ2-3; D ambiguous. CDR3 length: 14 residues. Trimming removed 2 bases from V and 6 bases from J, with 12 bases in between. The germline V gene has CDR1 MNHEY and CDR2 SMNVEV (reference sequence). CDR3 sequence reads: CASSLNRLADTQYF. CDR3 sequence (DNA): TGTGCCAGCAGTTTAAATAGACTTGCGGATACGCAGTATTTT.

The chain recombines TRBV11-3 with TRBJ1-2; TRBD1 matches at 9 bases. The germline CDR1 and CDR2 sequences are SGHNT and YENEEA. After removal of 5 bases from V and 7 bases from J, the junction contained 11 bases not matched to a gene. This CDR3 has 15 residues. Written as DNA, the CDR3 is TGTGCCAGCAGCCCACCGGGACAGGGCCTTCTTGGCTACACCTTC. Translation gives CASSPPGQGLLGYTF. Full variable domain (remainder filled in from reference TRBV11-3 and TRBJ1-2): EAGVVQSPRYKIIEKKQPVAFWCNPISGHNTLYWYLQNLGQGPELLIRYENEEAVDDSQLPKDRFSAERLKGVDSTLKIQPAELGDSAVYLCASSPPGQGLLGYTFGSGTRLTVV.

V is TRBV12-3 or TRBV12-4 and J is TRBJ2-1; unclear D gene. This CDR3 has 13 residues. Trimming left V 6 bases short and J 6 bases short, with 12 bases between. The CDR3 protein is CASSPSGFNEQFF. The CDR3, as DNA: TGTGCCAGCAGCCCGTCTGGGTTCAATGAGCAGTTCTTC.

There are many counts of this clonotype. The chain combines TRBV7-8 with TRBJ2-5, with TRBD2 identical over 7 bases. J was trimmed by 2 bases and V by 7 bases; bases with no gene match: 19. Germline CDR1 and CDR2: SGHVS and FQNEAQ. The CDR3 contains 18 residues. This CDR3 is CASTRGTGTNYLQETQYF. The CDR3 DNA sequence: TGTGCCAGCACCCGCGGGACCGGGACTAACTACTTACAAGAGACCCAGTACTTC.

This chain joins TRBV6-5 and TRBJ1-5, with D possibly being TRBD1 (5 bases). This CDR3 has 15 amino acids. Germline V gene sequence: CDR1 MNHEY, CDR2 SVGAGI. Trimming took 3 bases from V and 0 from J, leaving 9 bases between them. This CDR3 reads CASSYGGYSNQPQHF. The CDR3 coding sequence is TGTGCCAGCAGTTATGGGGGGTATAGCAATCAGCCCCAGCATTTT.

This clonotype has a handful of counts. Here the CDR3 reads CSAPNGLAGYNEQFF. The CDR3 DNA reads as TGCAGTGCTCCCAACGGCCTAGCGGGATACAATGAGCAGTTCTTC. This chain links TRBV20-1 with TRBJ2-1; 9 bases agree with TRBD2. With V trimmed by 5 bases and J by 4 bases, 9 bases remained unmatched. Germline V CDR1 and CDR2: DFQATT, SNEGSKA (reference sequence). The CDR3 runs 15 residues.

The CDR3: CASSPTSGPEGKLFF. The CDR3 coding sequence is TGCGCCAGCAGCCCAACCTCGGGACCGGAGGGAAAACTGTTTTTT. J is TRBJ1-4 and V is TRBV4-3; D is possibly TRBD1 (5 bases). This CDR3 contains 15 residues. CDR1 is LGHNA, CDR2 YSLEER, per germline. V dropped 4 bases and J dropped 10 bases, with 19 bases sitting between them.

This clonotype turned up a few times. CDR3 amino acids: CASRVRATNEKLFF. The CDR3 DNA reads as TGTGCCAGCCGCGTCCGAGCAACTAATGAAAAACTGTTTTTT. The rearrangement joins TRBV27 to TRBJ1-4; D gene unclear. This CDR3 contains 14 residues. The V end was cut by 8 bases, the J end by 0 bases, with 10 bases between. Per germline, CDR1 MNHEY and CDR2 SMNVEV (reference sequence).

This clonotype was seen a few times. This rearrangement joins TRBV30 to TRBJ1-1, with D tentatively TRBD1 (5 bases). This CDR3 spans 14 amino acids. V lost 4 bases, J lost 7 bases, and 19 bases lay in between. Germline V gives CDR1 GTSNPN, CDR2 SVGIG (reference sequence). The CDR3 coding sequence is TGTGCCTGGATTAACAAACCGGGACCACATGAAGCTTTCTTT. Translating it yields CAWINKPGPHEAFF.

The CDR3 DNA reads TGTGCCAGCAGCCCGCACAGTACCGGGGCCAACGTCCTGACTTTC. This gives the protein CASSPHSTGANVLTF. The chain recombines TRBV5-6 with TRBJ2-6; D ambiguous. The CDR3 has 15 amino acids. Trimming pared 4 bases from V and 4 bases from J, leaving 12 bases between. The germline V gene has CDR1 SGHDT and CDR2 YYEEEE.